These T cell receptor beta chains were read from a single sample in a study of OX40 agonist ivuxolimab in advanced cancers. Repertoires were generated with immunoSEQ multiplex PCR, while TCRdb's copy carries only in-frame clones and drops some. The table has 70,000 or so clones, 80% to 95% seen once. The source material was CD4+ or CD8+ T cells sorted from blood, sampled in a trial of the OX40 agonist ivuxolimab. These receptors were obtained from an adult with an advanced solid tumor such as melanoma, head and neck, liver or kidney cancer. CDR3s include the opening cysteine and the closing phenylalanine or tryptophan. The D gene is left open where the match is weak. Clone size is not always given. Where it is, it says once, few, many or a class for expanded clones.

j_call: TRBJ1-2; d_call: TRBD1; clone_size: NA; v_call: TRBV9; cdr3_nt: TGTGCCAGCAGCGGAGAGGGGACAGTTTATGGCTACACCTTC; cdr3_aa: CASSGEGTVYGYTF
j_call: TRBJ2-2; d_call: NA; clone_size: NA; v_call: TRBV5-1; cdr3_nt: TGCGCCAGCAGCTTGGGACGTGGGGTCACCGGGGAGCTGTTTTTT; cdr3_aa: CASSLGRGVTGELFF
j_call: TRBJ2-6; d_call: NA; clone_size: NA; v_call: TRBV27; cdr3_nt: TGTGCCAGCAGTTACGGACAGATCTCTGGGGCCAACGTCCTGACTTTC; cdr3_aa: CASSYGQISGANVLTF
j_call: TRBJ2-1; d_call: NA; clone_size: NA; v_call: TRBV9; cdr3_nt: TGTGCCAGCAGCGTTAGCGGTGAGCAGTTCTTC; cdr3_aa: CASSVSGEQFF
j_call: TRBJ2-6; d_call: NA; clone_size: NA; v_call: TRBV5-1; cdr3_nt: TGCGCCAGCAGCTTGGTAGACTCTGGGGCCAACGTCCTGACTTTC; cdr3_aa: CASSLVDSGANVLTF
j_call: TRBJ2-5; d_call: NA; clone_size: NA; v_call: TRBV10-1; cdr3_nt: TGCGCCAGCAGTGAGTCCCCACAGGGTTCGGACCAAGAGACCCAGTACTTC; cdr3_aa: CASSESPQGSDQETQYF
j_call: TRBJ2-1; d_call: NA; clone_size: NA; v_call: TRBV27; cdr3_nt: TGTGCCAGCAGTTTCACCCTAAATGAGCAGTTCTTC; cdr3_aa: CASSFTLNEQFF
j_call: TRBJ1-1; d_call: NA; clone_size: NA; v_call: TRBV7-9; cdr3_nt: TGTGCCAGCAGCTGGACGGAGAACACTGAAGCTTTCTTT; cdr3_aa: CASSWTENTEAFF
j_call: TRBJ2-3; d_call: NA; clone_size: NA; v_call: TRBV5-5; cdr3_nt: TGTGCCAGCGGGTCCGGGGAGGCGGGCACAGATACGCAGTATTTT; cdr3_aa: CASGSGEAGTDTQYF
j_call: TRBJ2-4; d_call: NA; clone_size: few; v_call: TRBV29-1; cdr3_nt: TGCAGCGTTAGCTGGGGCGCTGGGCGAGACATTCAGTACTTC; cdr3_aa: CSVSWGAGRDIQYF
j_call: TRBJ2-7; d_call: TRBD1; clone_size: NA; v_call: TRBV19; cdr3_nt: TGTGCCAGTAGTATCGGGGTGAGAGGGGGCAACGAGCAGTACTTC; cdr3_aa: CASSIGVRGGNEQYF
j_call: TRBJ2-6; d_call: NA; clone_size: once; v_call: TRBV9; cdr3_nt: TGTGCCAGCAGCGTAGCACGGACCTCTGGGGCCAACGTCCTGACTTTC; cdr3_aa: CASSVARTSGANVLTF
j_call: TRBJ1-6; d_call: NA; clone_size: few; v_call: TRBV15; cdr3_nt: TGTGCCACCAGCAGAGATAGAACGACTTATAATTCACCCCTCCACTTT; cdr3_aa: CATSRDRTTYNSPLHF
j_call: TRBJ2-3; d_call: TRBD2; clone_size: NA; v_call: TRBV4-1; cdr3_nt: TGCGCCAGCAGCCATATTTTCGGGGAGGGGACAGATACGCAGTATTTT; cdr3_aa: CASSHIFGEGTDTQYF
j_call: TRBJ2-1; d_call: NA; clone_size: NA; v_call: TRBV2; cdr3_nt: TGTGCCAGCAGTGATAATGCAGTAAAATACAATGAGCAGTTCTTC; cdr3_aa: CASSDNAVKYNEQFF
j_call: TRBJ2-7; d_call: NA; clone_size: NA; v_call: TRBV4-1; cdr3_nt: TGCGCCAGCAGCCCCGTGGACGGCTACGAGCAGTACTTC; cdr3_aa: CASSPVDGYEQYF
j_call: TRBJ2-1; d_call: TRBD2; clone_size: NA; v_call: TRBV27; cdr3_nt: TGTGCCAGCAGTCCCGGGACTAGCGGGGTCTACAATGAGCAGTTCTTC; cdr3_aa: CASSPGTSGVYNEQFF
j_call: TRBJ1-1; d_call: NA; clone_size: NA; v_call: TRBV9; cdr3_nt: TGTGCCAGCAGCGTCAGCTGGACAGACCACACTGAAGCTTTCTTT; cdr3_aa: CASSVSWTDHTEAFF
j_call: TRBJ2-1; d_call: NA; clone_size: NA; v_call: TRBV7-6; cdr3_nt: TGTGCCAGCAGCTTCGCAAGCCCCCCATCCTACAATGAGCAGTTCTTC; cdr3_aa: CASSFASPPSYNEQFF
j_call: TRBJ1-2; d_call: NA; clone_size: NA; v_call: TRBV5-6; cdr3_nt: TGTGCCAGCAGGTATGGAGTCGACAGTACCCCGACCTATGGCTACACCTTC; cdr3_aa: CASRYGVDSTPTYGYTF
j_call: TRBJ1-4; d_call: NA; clone_size: NA; v_call: TRBV19; cdr3_nt: TGTGCCAGTACCTTTAATGAGGGTAATGAAAAACTGTTTTTT; cdr3_aa: CASTFNEGNEKLFF
j_call: TRBJ1-6; d_call: NA; clone_size: NA; v_call: TRBV12-2; cdr3_nt: TGTGCAAGTCGCTTAGAGGGACCCAAAAGAAGTTCACCCCTCCACTTT; cdr3_aa: CASRLEGPKRSSPLHF
j_call: TRBJ2-1; d_call: NA; clone_size: NA; v_call: TRBV9; cdr3_nt: TGTGCCAGCAGAAGCGACAATGAGCAGTTCTTC; cdr3_aa: CASRSDNEQFF
j_call: TRBJ2-1; d_call: TRBD1; clone_size: once; v_call: TRBV19; cdr3_nt: TGTGCCAGTAGGACCGGGACAGGGTCCAATGAGCAGTTCTTC; cdr3_aa: CASRTGTGSNEQFF
j_call: TRBJ2-3; d_call: TRBD2; clone_size: NA; v_call: TRBV6-7; cdr3_nt: TGTGCCAGCAGACCAACGATAGGGACTAGCATGGCAGATACGCAGTATTTT; cdr3_aa: CASRPTIGTSMADTQYF
j_call: TRBJ1-2; d_call: NA; clone_size: few; v_call: TRBV6-5; cdr3_nt: TGTGCCAGCAGTGAGTCACCTTCCTTC; cdr3_aa: CASSESPSF
j_call: TRBJ2-1; d_call: NA; clone_size: NA; v_call: TRBV27; cdr3_nt: TGTGCCAGCAGTCCCACAGCCGGAGGGGACAATGAGCAGTTCTTC; cdr3_aa: CASSPTAGGDNEQFF
j_call: TRBJ2-5; d_call: TRBD1; clone_size: NA; v_call: TRBV7-9; cdr3_nt: TGTGCCAGCAGCCGAATCCGGGACAGTTTATACTTC; cdr3_aa: CASSRIRDSLYF
j_call: TRBJ2-7; d_call: NA; clone_size: NA; v_call: TRBV5-1; cdr3_nt: TGCGCCAGCAGTTTTACGGATTCCTACGAGCAGTACTTC; cdr3_aa: CASSFTDSYEQYF
j_call: TRBJ1-1; d_call: NA; clone_size: NA; v_call: TRBV4-1; cdr3_nt: TGCGCCAGCAGCCGCCTCGGGGGAGGGGTAGGCACTGAAGCTTTCTTT; cdr3_aa: CASSRLGGGVGTEAFF
j_call: TRBJ1-2; d_call: NA; clone_size: NA; v_call: TRBV10-3; cdr3_nt: TGTGCCATCAGGGATACTTATGGCTACACCTTC; cdr3_aa: CAIRDTYGYTF
j_call: TRBJ2-3; d_call: TRBD1; clone_size: NA; v_call: TRBV7-8; cdr3_nt: TGTGCCAGCAACTCGGCCGGGACAGCTAGCACAGATACGCAGTATTTT; cdr3_aa: CASNSAGTASTDTQYF
j_call: TRBJ2-1; d_call: TRBD2; clone_size: once; v_call: TRBV11-3; cdr3_nt: TGTGCCAGCAGCGTCACTAGCGGGGGGCTGGATTACAATGAGCAGTTCTTC; cdr3_aa: CASSVTSGGLDYNEQFF
j_call: TRBJ1-4; d_call: NA; clone_size: NA; v_call: TRBV6-1; cdr3_nt: TGTGCCAGCAGTGGAGACCGAGAAAAACTGTTTTTT; cdr3_aa: CASSGDREKLFF
j_call: TRBJ2-3; d_call: TRBD1; clone_size: NA; v_call: TRBV5-4; cdr3_nt: TGTGCCAGCAGCCAGGGACAGAGCTCTAGCACAGATACGCAGTATTTT; cdr3_aa: CASSQGQSSSTDTQYF
j_call: TRBJ2-7; d_call: NA; clone_size: NA; v_call: TRBV6-5; cdr3_nt: TGTGCCAGCAGTTTGGGACACACTTCGTACGAGCAGTACTTC; cdr3_aa: CASSLGHTSYEQYF
j_call: TRBJ1-1; d_call: NA; clone_size: NA; v_call: TRBV7-6; cdr3_nt: TGTGCCAGCAGCCCCCTTGGCGCTGAAGCTTTCTTT; cdr3_aa: CASSPLGAEAFF